This T cell receptor beta chain emerged from a study of cytomegalovirus exposure and HLA in healthy donors. Study in general: There were 117 million unique TCR beta sequences, drawn from 150 million to 200 million T cells, in an earlier analysis.

The PCR employed 60 Vbeta primers together with 13 Jbeta primers. Sequenced by immunoSEQ multiplex PCR; TCRdb stores in-frame clones only, minus some. The profile shows some 100,000 clones, around three quarters of them singletons. This clone was observed a few times. Its specificity is unknown. Germline loops: CDR1 MGHDK, CDR2 SYGVNS. V was trimmed by 3 bases and J by 4 bases, leaving 18 bases between them. This CDR3 region has 16 residues. Overall study findings and caveats: Certain sequence variants were highly shared and formed a cluster, and this cluster was likely a sequencing artifact.

The rearrangement uses TRBV25-1 and TRBJ1-1; D remains unclear. Material: PBMCs. The clonotype comes from a female donor in good health and CMV-seropositive. The CDR3 reads CASSDYRGGGSTEAFF. Written as DNA, the CDR3 is TGTGCCAGCAGTGACTACCGAGGAGGAGGGAGCACTGAAGCTTTCTTT. The variable domain in full, with the rest retrieved from reference TRBV25-1 and TRBJ1-1, is EADIYQTPRYLVIGTGKKITLECSQTMGHDKMYWYQQDPGMELHLIHYSYGVNSTEKGDLSSESTVSRIRTEHFPLTLESARPSHTSQYLCASSDYRGGGSTEAFFGQGTRLTVV.